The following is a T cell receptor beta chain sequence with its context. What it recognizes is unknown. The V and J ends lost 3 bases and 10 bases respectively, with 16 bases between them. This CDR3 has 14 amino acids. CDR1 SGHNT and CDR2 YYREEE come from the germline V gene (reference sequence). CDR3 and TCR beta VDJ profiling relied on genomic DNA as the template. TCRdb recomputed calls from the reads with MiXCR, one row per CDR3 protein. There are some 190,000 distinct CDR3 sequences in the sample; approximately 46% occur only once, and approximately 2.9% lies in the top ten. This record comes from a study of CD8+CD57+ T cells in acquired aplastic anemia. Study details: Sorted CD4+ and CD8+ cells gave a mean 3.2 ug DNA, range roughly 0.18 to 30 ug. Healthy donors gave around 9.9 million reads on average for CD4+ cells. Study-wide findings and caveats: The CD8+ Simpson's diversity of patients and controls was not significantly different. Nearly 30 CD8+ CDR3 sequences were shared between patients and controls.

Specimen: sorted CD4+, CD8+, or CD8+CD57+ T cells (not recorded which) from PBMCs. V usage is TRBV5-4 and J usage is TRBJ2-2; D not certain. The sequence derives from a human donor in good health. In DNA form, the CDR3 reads TGTGCCAGCAGCTCCAATGGGATAAGCGAGGAGCTGTTTTTT. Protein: CASSSNGISEELFF. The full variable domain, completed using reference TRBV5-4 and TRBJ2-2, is ETGVTQSPTHLIKTRGQQVTLRCSSQSGHNTVSWYQQALGQGPQFIFQYYREEENGRGNFPPRFSGLQFPNYSSELNVNALELDDSALYLCASSSNGISEELFFGEGSRLTVL.